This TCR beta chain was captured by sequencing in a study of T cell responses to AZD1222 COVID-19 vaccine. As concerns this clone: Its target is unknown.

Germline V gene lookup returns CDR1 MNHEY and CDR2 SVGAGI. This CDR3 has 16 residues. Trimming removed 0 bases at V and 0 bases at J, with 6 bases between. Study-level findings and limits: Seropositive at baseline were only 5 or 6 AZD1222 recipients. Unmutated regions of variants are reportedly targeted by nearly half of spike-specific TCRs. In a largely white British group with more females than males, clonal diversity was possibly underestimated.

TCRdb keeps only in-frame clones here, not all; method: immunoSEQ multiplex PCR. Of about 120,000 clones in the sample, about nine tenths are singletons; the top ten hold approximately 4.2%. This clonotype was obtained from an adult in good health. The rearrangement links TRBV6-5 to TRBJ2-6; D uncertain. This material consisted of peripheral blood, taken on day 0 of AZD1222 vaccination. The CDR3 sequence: CASSYSWSSGANVLTF. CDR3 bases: TGTGCCAGCAGTTACTCGTGGAGCTCTGGGGCCAACGTCCTGACTTTC.